Listed below are T cell receptor beta chains from one sample, sequenced in a study of blood T cell repertoires in COVID-19. Assay used: immunoSEQ multiplex PCR; TCRdb lists only in-frame clones, some missing. The table records 250,000 to 400,000 clones, approximately 91% of them present only once. Sequences were obtained from PBMCs or T cells enriched from blood (not recorded which). Receptor source: a man aged 55 to 70 who had recovered from COVID-19. Each CDR3 is given with its conserved first and last residue. Fields, in order: J gene, D gene, V gene, CDR3 length, clone size, CDR3 DNA, CDR3 protein. D genes are given only for firm matches. A row's size may be missing; if present it is once, few, many or a size class.

>TRBJ2-2|TRBD1|TRBV24-1|16|NA
TGTGCCACCAGTGACACCGGGACAGGGTTCACCGGGGAGCTGTTTTTT
CATSDTGTGFTGELFF
>TRBJ2-3|NA|TRBV9|13|once
TGTGCCAGCAGCGTACAGGGCGGAGATACGCAGTATTTT
CASSVQGGDTQYF
>TRBJ1-6|TRBD1|TRBV10-3|14|NA
TGTGCCATCAGTTATGCAGGGGGAAACTCACCCCTCCACTTT
CAISYAGGNSPLHF
>TRBJ2-7|NA|TRBV28|12|few
TGTGCCAGCAGTTTTGCGAATACGGAGCAGTACTTC
CASSFANTEQYF
>TRBJ2-5|NA|TRBV5-1|13|NA
TGCGCCAGCAGCTGGCGACAGCAAGAGACCCAGTACTTC
CASSWRQQETQYF
>TRBJ2-7|TRBD1|TRBV7-2|14|NA
TGTGCCAGCAGCACGGGGACAGCCGCCCTCGAGCAGTACTTC
CASSTGTAALEQYF
>TRBJ2-3|NA|TRBV28|14|NA
TGTGCCAGCAGTTTGCGGTCGCGCACAGATACGCAGTATTTT
CASSLRSRTDTQYF
>TRBJ2-7|TRBD1|TRBV5-1|15|NA
TGCGCCAGCAGCGAGGGACAGGGAGGAACCTACGAGCAGTACTTC
CASSEGQGGTYEQYF
>TRBJ2-3|TRBD2|TRBV24-1|16|few
TGTGCCACCAGTGATTTGGCTAGCGGGGTCACAGATACGCAGTATTTT
CATSDLASGVTDTQYF
>TRBJ2-2|NA|TRBV3-1/TRBV3-2|12|once
TGTGCCAGCAGCCAGTCTCTGGGGGAGCTGTTTTTT
CASSQSLGELFF
>TRBJ1-3|NA|TRBV18|15|NA
TGTGCCAGCTCACCAAACAGGGCCTCTGGAAACACCATATATTTT
CASSPNRASGNTIYF
>TRBJ1-5|NA|TRBV10-1|15|NA
TGCGCCAGCAGCCTACAGGGAAGGGACAATCAGCCCCAGCATTTT
CASSLQGRDNQPQHF
>TRBJ2-2|TRBD1|TRBV5-1|15|NA
TGCGCCAGCAGCAGCGGACAGGGTGAGACCGGGGAGCTGTTTTTT
CASSSGQGETGELFF
>TRBJ2-7|TRBD2|TRBV6-5|14|NA
TGTGCCAGCAGGACATCCGGGACTAGCTACGAGCAGTACTTC
CASRTSGTSYEQYF
>TRBJ2-7|TRBD1|TRBV12-5|15|NA
TGTGCTAGTGGTTTGGGGACAGGGGGTACCTACGAGCAGTACTTC
CASGLGTGGTYEQYF
>TRBJ2-6|TRBD1|TRBV29-1|15|once
TGCAGCGTAACTACAGGGGTCAGTGGGGCCAACGTCCTGACTTTC
CSVTTGVSGANVLTF
>TRBJ1-6|NA|TRBV28|13|NA
TGTGCCAGCAGTTCATCCCCTCCCGGGTCCCTCCACTTT
CASSSSPPGSLHF
>TRBJ1-5|NA|TRBV28|14|NA
TGTGCCAGCAGTTGGACTTATAGCAATCAGCCCCAGCATTTT
CASSWTYSNQPQHF
>TRBJ2-5|NA|TRBV6-2/TRBV6-3|16|NA
TGTGCCAGCAGTAACCGAACAGGGAAGGGAGTGAAGACCCAGTACTTC
CASSNRTGKGVKTQYF
>TRBJ2-3|TRBD2|TRBV7-9|15|NA
TGTGCCAGCAGCCGACTAGCGGGTTCTGAGGATACGCAGTATTTT
CASSRLAGSEDTQYF
>TRBJ2-3|NA|TRBV10-3|14|NA
TGTGCCATCAGTGAGTCTAGCAGCACAGATACGCAGTATTTT
CAISESSSTDTQYF
>TRBJ1-6|NA|TRBV19|14|NA
TGTGCCAGCCGGGAGTTAGGGAGGAATTCACCCCTCCACTTT
CASRELGRNSPLHF
>TRBJ2-1|NA|TRBV2|11|NA
TGTGCCAGCACCCTACTAGCTGAGCAGTTCTTC
CASTLLAEQFF
>TRBJ2-2|TRBD2|TRBV4-1|18|NA
TGCGCCAGCAGCCGGGAGGGAGCGGGAGGGCTGGGCACCGGGGAGCTGTTTTTT
CASSREGAGGLGTGELFF
>TRBJ2-7|TRBD2|TRBV7-3|15|NA
TGTGCCAGCAGCCTAGGGACTAGTGGCACCTACGAGCAGTACTTC
CASSLGTSGTYEQYF
>TRBJ2-1|NA|TRBV12-3/TRBV12-4|13|NA
TGTGCCAGCAGTTTAGGCAGGTACAATGAGCAGTTCTTC
CASSLGRYNEQFF
>TRBJ2-2|TRBD2|TRBV11-2|16|NA
TGTGCCAGCAGGGAAACTAGCGGGACGAACACCGGGGAGCTGTTTTTT
CASRETSGTNTGELFF
>TRBJ2-7|TRBD2|TRBV9|14|NA
TGTGCCAGCAGCCCGGTGGGCGGGAGCTACGAGCAGTACTTC
CASSPVGGSYEQYF
>TRBJ1-2|TRBD1|TRBV2|13|NA
TGTGCCAGCAGACCGGGACAGGGCTATGGCTACACCTTC
CASRPGQGYGYTF
>TRBJ1-1|TRBD1|TRBV7-9|14|NA
TGTGCCAGCAGCTTCGGGGACAGGGACACTGAAGCTTTCTTT
CASSFGDRDTEAFF
>TRBJ1-1|NA|TRBV27|15|NA
TGTGCCAGCAGTGTTAATAGGGGCAGGGGCACTGAAGCTTTCTTT
CASSVNRGRGTEAFF
>TRBJ2-6|NA|TRBV30|18|few
TGTGCCTGGAGTCCACTACAGGGAGGGGGATCTGGGGCCAACGTCCTGACTTTC
CAWSPLQGGGSGANVLTF
>TRBJ1-6|NA|TRBV13|14|NA
TGTGCCAGCAGCCCGCGGGGGAACGATTCACCCCTCCACTTT
CASSPRGNDSPLHF
>TRBJ2-7|TRBD2|TRBV5-1|16|NA
TGCGCCAGCAGCTTGGGCGCTAGCGGACTCTCCTACGAGCAGTACTTC
CASSLGASGLSYEQYF
>TRBJ2-2|NA|TRBV9|14|NA
TGTGCCAGCAGCGTAGTTGACCTGACAGGGGAGCTGTTTTTT
CASSVVDLTGELFF
>TRBJ2-1|TRBD2|TRBV7-8|18|NA
TGTGCCAGCAGCTTAGAGCGTTCCCTGGCGGGAGAAATAAATGAGCAGTTCTTC
CASSLERSLAGEINEQFF
>TRBJ1-2|TRBD1|TRBV28|15|few
TGTGCCAGCAGCCCAGGCGGACAGGGAGTATATGGCTACACCTTC
CASSPGGQGVYGYTF
>TRBJ2-7|NA|TRBV11-2|15|NA
TGTGCCAGCATCCAAGGAGGGGCGGGGAACTACGAGCAGTACTTC
CASIQGGAGNYEQYF
>TRBJ2-2|TRBD2|TRBV7-9|16|NA
TGTGCCAGCAGACATACTAGCGGGGCGAACACCGGGGAGCTGTTTTTT
CASRHTSGANTGELFF
>TRBJ2-1|TRBD2|TRBV29-1|16|NA
TGCAGCGTTGAAGATCCGACGAGCGGGAGGGCCATCGAGCAGTTCTTC
CSVEDPTSGRAIEQFF
>TRBJ1-1|TRBD1|TRBV5-4|14|NA
TGTGCCAGCAGCTCACAGGGGGCGAACACTGAAGCTTTCTTT
CASSSQGANTEAFF
>TRBJ2-2|TRBD2|TRBV7-3|15|NA
TGTGCCAGCAGCCCCCAGGGCGGGGGCACCGGGGAGCTGTTTTTT
CASSPQGGGTGELFF
>TRBJ1-3|NA|TRBV6-5|15|NA
TGTGCCAGCAGTAGACAGGCAAGCTCTGGAAACACCATATATTTT
CASSRQASSGNTIYF
>TRBJ1-4|NA|TRBV19|13|NA
TGTGCCAGTAGTCGCCAGGGTAATGAAAAACTGTTTTTT
CASSRQGNEKLFF
>TRBJ1-6|NA|TRBV3-1/TRBV3-2|13|NA
TGTGCCAGCAGCTTTACGGGGAATTCACCCCTCCACTTT
CASSFTGNSPLHF
>TRBJ2-1|TRBD2|TRBV4-3|15|once
TGCGCCAGCAGCCAAGAGTTTCGTATTAGCGGGAGACAGTTCTTC
CASSQEFRISGRQFF
>TRBJ2-1|NA|TRBV5-1|14|NA
TGCGCCAGCAGCGAGGCCAGTACCTACAATGAGCAGTTCTTC
CASSEASTYNEQFF
>TRBJ1-1|TRBD1|TRBV6-2/TRBV6-3|19|NA
TGTGCCAGCAGTTACCAGATAGGACAGGGGGCGGTTCAGAACACTGAAGCTTTCTTT
CASSYQIGQGAVQNTEAFF
>TRBJ2-1|TRBD2|TRBV5-1|17|once
TGCGCCAGCAGCATCTCCGCTAGCGGGAGGACCCCCAGGGAGCAGTTCTTC
CASSISASGRTPREQFF
>TRBJ1-5|NA|TRBV12-3/TRBV12-4|13|once
TGTGCCAGCAGCTCATCACAGGGTCAGCCCCAGCATTTT
CASSSSQGQPQHF
>TRBJ2-7|NA|TRBV7-9|14|NA
TGTGCCAGCAGCTTAATAGCGGAGAACTACGAGCAGTACTTC
CASSLIAENYEQYF
>TRBJ2-2|NA|TRBV5-8|15|once
TGTGCCAGCAGCCGAGGACTGGCGAACACCGGGGAGCTGTTTTTT
CASSRGLANTGELFF
>TRBJ1-2|NA|TRBV6-5|16|NA
TGTGCCAGCAGTTACCAGCGACCGAAACAGGCCTATGGCTACACCTTC
CASSYQRPKQAYGYTF